Only one count was recorded for the clone carrying this T cell receptor beta chain. The antigen is undetermined. This sample was taken from a study of cytomegalovirus exposure and HLA in healthy donors. Whole-study context: A prior analysis found roughly 100 million unique TCR beta sequences from 150 million to 200 million T cells.

Findings and caveats of the study: It was reported that the classifier diagnosed cytomegalovirus status with high specificity and sensitivity in both the original and validation cohorts. Earlier analysis looked at TCR beta V segments, and most were productive about 87% or about 30% of the time. Association with HLA alleles at 0.05 false discovery rate was found for around 17,000 TCR beta sequences in a later analysis.

V lost 2 bases and J 4 bases, leaving 8 bases between the germline ends. Germline V gene data show CDR1 as KGHSH and CDR2 as LQKENI. This CDR3 has 13 amino acids. Primers for the PCR totalled 60 Vbeta and 13 Jbeta. Clones were sequenced by immunoSEQ multiplex PCR, and TCRdb holds only the in-frame ones, with some missing. The sample holds more than 110,000 clones, roughly 80% seen once. The sequencing sample was made of PBMCs. The chain combines TRBV18 with TRBJ2-5; D perhaps matches TRBD2 (6 bases). The TCR was taken from a female donor in good health and CMV-seronegative. The CDR3 loop reads CASSPWGGETQYF. CDR3 nucleotides: TGTGCCAGCTCACCATGGGGAGGAGAGACCCAGTACTTC.